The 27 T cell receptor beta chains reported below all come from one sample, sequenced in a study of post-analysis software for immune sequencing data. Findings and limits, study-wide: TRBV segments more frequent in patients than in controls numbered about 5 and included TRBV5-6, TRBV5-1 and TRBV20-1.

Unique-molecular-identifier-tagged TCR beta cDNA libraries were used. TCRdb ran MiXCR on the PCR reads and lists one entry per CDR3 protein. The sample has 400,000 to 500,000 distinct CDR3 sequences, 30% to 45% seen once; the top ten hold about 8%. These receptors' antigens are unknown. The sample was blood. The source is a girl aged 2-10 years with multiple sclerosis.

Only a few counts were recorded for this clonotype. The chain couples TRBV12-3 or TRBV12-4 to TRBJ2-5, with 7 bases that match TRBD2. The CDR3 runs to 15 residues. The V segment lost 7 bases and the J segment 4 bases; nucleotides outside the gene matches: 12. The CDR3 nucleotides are TGTGCCAGCACCAAAAATCTGGGGGGGGGAGAGACCCAGTACTTC. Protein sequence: CASTKNLGGGETQYF.

CDR3 loop: CASSLGLGSNIDEQFF. The DNA for the CDR3 is TGTGCCAGCTCACTTGGCTTGGGGTCCAATATTGATGAGCAGTTCTTC. The chain employs TRBV18 and TRBJ2-1; unclear D gene. This CDR3 region has 16 residues. CDR1 is KGHSH and CDR2 is LQKENI in the germline V gene. V lost 4 bases, J lost 8 bases, and 21 bases lay in between.

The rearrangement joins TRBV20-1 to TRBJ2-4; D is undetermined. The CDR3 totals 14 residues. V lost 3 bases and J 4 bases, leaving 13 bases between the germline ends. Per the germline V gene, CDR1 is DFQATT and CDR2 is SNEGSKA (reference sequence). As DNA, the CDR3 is TGCAGTGCTAGTAAGGACGGCAGAAAAAACATTCAGTACTTC. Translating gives CSASKDGRKNIQYF.

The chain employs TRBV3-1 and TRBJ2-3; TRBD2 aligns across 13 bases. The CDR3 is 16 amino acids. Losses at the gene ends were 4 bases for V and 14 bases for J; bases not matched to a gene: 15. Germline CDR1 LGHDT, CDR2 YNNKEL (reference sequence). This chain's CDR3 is CASSPTSGGDNRRWYF. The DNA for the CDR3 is TGTGCCAGCAGCCCCACTAGCGGGGGGGACAACCGCCGATGGTATTTT.

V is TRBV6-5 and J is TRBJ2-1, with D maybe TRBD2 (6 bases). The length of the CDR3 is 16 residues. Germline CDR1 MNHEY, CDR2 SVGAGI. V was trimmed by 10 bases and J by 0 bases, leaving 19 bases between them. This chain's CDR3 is CAIKNSRESSYNEQFF. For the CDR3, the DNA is TGTGCCATCAAGAACTCTCGGGAGAGCTCCTACAATGAGCAGTTCTTC.

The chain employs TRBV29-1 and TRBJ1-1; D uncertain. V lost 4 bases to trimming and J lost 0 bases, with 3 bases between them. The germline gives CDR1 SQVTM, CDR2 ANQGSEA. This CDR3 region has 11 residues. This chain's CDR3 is CSVVMNTEAFF. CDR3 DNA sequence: TGCAGCGTTGTGATGAACACTGAAGCTTTCTTT.

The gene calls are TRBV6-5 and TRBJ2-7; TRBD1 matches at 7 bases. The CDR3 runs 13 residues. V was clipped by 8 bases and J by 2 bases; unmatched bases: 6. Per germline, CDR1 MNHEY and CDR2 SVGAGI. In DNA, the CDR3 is TGTGCCAGCGCCCCGGGACAGACCTACGAGCAGTACTTC. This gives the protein CASAPGQTYEQYF.

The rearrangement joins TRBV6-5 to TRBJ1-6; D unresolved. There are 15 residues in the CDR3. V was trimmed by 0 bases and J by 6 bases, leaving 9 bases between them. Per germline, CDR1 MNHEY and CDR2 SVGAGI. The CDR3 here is CASSYSQSFNSPLHF. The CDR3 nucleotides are TGTGCCAGCAGTTACTCACAGTCTTTTAATTCACCCCTCCACTTT.

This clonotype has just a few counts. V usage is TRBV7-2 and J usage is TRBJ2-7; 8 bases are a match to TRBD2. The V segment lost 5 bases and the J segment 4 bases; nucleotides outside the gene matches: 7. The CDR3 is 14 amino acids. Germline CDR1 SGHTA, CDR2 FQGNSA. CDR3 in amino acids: CASSPGLGRYEQYF. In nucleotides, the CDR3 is TGTGCCAGCAGCCCGGGACTAGGGCGATACGAGCAGTACTTC.

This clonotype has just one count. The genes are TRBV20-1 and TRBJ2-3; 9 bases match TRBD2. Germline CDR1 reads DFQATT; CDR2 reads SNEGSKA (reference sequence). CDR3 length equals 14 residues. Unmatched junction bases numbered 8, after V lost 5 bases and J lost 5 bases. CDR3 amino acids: CSAPLRGGGDTQYF. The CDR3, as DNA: TGCAGTGCTCCCCTGCGGGGGGGTGGAGATACGCAGTATTTT.

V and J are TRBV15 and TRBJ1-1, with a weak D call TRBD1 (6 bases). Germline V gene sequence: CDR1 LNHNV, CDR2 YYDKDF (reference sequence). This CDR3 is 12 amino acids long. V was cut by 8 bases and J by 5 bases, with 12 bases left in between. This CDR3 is CATQGTHTEAFF. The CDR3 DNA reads TGTGCCACCCAGGGGACGCATACTGAAGCTTTCTTT. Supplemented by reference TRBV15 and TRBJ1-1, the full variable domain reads DAMVIQNPRYQVTQFGKPVTLSCSQTLNHNVMYWYQQKSSQAPKLLFHYYDKDFNNEADTPDNFQSRRPNTSFCFLDIRSPGLGDTAMYLCATQGTHTEAFFGQGTRLTVV.

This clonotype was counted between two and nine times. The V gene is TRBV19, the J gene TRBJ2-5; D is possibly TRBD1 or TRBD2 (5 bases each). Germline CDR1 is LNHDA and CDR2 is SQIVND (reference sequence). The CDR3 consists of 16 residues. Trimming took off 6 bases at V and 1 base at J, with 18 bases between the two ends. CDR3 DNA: TGTGCCAGTAGCATCGGGGCATACCCTAGCCAAGAGACCCAGTACTTC. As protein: CASSIGAYPSQETQYF.

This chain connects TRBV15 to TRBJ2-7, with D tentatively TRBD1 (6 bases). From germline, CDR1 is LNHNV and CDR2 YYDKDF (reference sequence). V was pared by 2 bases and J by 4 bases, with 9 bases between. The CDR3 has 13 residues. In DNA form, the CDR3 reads TGTGCCACCAGCAGACCACAGGGATACGAGCAGTACTTC. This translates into CATSRPQGYEQYF. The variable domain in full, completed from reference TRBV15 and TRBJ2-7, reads DAMVIQNPRYQVTQFGKPVTLSCSQTLNHNVMYWYQQKSSQAPKLLFHYYDKDFNNEADTPDNFQSRRPNTSFCFLDIRSPGLGDTAMYLCATSRPQGYEQYFGPGTRLTVT.

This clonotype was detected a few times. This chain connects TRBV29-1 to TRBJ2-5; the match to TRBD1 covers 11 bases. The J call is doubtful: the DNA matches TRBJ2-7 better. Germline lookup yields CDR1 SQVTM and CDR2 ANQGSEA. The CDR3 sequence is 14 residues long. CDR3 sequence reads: CSVKEGQGGYEQYF. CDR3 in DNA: TGCAGCGTCAAGGAGGGACAGGGGGGCTACGAGCAGTACTTC.

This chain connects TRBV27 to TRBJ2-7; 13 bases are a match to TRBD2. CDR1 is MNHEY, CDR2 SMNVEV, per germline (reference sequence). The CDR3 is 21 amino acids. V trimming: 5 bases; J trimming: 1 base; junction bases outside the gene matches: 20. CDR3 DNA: TGTGCCAGCAGTCCCTCATCCAGAGGACTAGCGGGAGTTCTCTGGTCCTACGAGCAGTACTTC. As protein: CASSPSSRGLAGVLWSYEQYF.

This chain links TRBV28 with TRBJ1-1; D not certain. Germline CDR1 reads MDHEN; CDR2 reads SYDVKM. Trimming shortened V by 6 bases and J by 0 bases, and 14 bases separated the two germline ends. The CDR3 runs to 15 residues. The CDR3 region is CASSEVTGMNTEAFF. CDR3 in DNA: TGTGCCAGCAGCGAGGTCACGGGGATGAACACTGAAGCTTTCTTT.

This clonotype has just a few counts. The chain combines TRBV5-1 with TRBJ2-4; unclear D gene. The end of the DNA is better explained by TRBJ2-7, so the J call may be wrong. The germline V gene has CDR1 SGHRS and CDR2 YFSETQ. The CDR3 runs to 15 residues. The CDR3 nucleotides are TGCGCCAGCAGCTTGGAGCTGGGTTTCATAAGCGAGCAGTACTTC. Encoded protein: CASSLELGFISEQYF.

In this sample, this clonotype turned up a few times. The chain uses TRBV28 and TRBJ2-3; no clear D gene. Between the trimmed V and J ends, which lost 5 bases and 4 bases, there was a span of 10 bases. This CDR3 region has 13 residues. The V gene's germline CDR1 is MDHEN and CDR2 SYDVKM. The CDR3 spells CASSPPSPDTQYF. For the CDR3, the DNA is TGTGCCAGCAGTCCTCCGAGCCCAGATACGCAGTATTTT.

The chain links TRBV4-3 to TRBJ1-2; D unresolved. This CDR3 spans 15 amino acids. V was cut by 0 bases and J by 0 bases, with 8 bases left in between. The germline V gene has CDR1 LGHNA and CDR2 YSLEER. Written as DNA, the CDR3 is TGCGCCAGCAGCCAAGATGGCGAATCTAACTATGGCTACACCTTC. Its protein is CASSQDGESNYGYTF.

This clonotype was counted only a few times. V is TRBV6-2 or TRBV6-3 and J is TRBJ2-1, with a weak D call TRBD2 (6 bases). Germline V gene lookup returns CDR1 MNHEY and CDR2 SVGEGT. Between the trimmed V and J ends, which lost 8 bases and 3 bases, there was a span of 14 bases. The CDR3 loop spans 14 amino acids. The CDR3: CASSGARLYNEQFF. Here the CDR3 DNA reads TGTGCCAGCTCGGGAGCGCGACTCTACAATGAGCAGTTCTTC.

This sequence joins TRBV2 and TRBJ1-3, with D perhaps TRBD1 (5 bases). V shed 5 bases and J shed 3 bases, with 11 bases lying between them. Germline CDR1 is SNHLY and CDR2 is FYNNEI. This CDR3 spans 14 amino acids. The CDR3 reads CASSRVGVGNTIYF. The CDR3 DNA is TGTGCCAGCAGTCGAGTAGGGGTTGGAAACACCATATATTTT.

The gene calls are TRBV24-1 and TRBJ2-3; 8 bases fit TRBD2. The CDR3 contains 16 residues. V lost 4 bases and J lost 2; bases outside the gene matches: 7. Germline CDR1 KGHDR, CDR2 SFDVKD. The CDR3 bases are TGTGCCACCAGTGAAGGACGAGCGGGAGTCACAGATACGCAGTATTTT. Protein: CATSEGRAGVTDTQYF.

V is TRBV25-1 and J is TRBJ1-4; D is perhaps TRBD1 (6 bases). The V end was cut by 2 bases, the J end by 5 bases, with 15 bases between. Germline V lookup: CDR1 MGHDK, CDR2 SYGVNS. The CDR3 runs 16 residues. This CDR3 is CASSETSTGQNEKLFF. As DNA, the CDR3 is TGTGCCAGCAGTGAAACCTCGACAGGACAGAATGAAAAACTGTTTTTT. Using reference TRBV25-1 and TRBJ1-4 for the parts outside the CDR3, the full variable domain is EADIYQTPRYLVIGTGKKITLECSQTMGHDKMYWYQQDPGMELHLIHYSYGVNSTEKGDLSSESTVSRIRTEHFPLTLESARPSHTSQYLCASSETSTGQNEKLFFGSGTQLSVL.

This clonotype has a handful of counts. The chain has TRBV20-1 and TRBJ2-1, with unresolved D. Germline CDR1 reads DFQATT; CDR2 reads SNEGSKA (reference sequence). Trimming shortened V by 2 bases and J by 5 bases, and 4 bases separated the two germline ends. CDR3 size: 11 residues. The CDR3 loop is CSARKDNEQFF. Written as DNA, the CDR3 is TGCAGTGCTAGAAAGGACAATGAGCAGTTCTTC.

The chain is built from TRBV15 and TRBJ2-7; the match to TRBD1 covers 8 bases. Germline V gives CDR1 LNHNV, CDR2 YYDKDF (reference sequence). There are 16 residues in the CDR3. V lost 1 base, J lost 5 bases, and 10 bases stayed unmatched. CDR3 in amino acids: CATSRGTGGFNDEQYF. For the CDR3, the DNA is TGTGCCACCAGCAGAGGAACAGGGGGATTCAACGACGAGCAGTACTTC.

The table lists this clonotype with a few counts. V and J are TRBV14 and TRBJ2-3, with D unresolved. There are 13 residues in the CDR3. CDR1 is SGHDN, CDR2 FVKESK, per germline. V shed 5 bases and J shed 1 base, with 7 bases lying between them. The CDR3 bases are TGTGCCAGCAGCAGTACCGGCACAGATACGCAGTATTTT. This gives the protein CASSSTGTDTQYF.

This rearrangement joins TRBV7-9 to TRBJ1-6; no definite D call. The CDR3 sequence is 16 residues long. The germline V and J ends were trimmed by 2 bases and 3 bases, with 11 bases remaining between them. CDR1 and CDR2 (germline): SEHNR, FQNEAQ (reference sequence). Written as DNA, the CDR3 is TGTGCCAGCAGCTTACGCGAGGGCTTCTATAATTCACCCCTCCACTTT. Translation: CASSLREGFYNSPLHF.